This entry lists 25 T cell receptor beta chains sequenced from one sample in a study of T cell changes during pregnancy in multiple sclerosis. Sequencing used immunoSEQ multiplex PCR; TCRdb keeps in-frame clones, though not all of them. The sample has tens of thousands of clones, around 87% seen once; the top ten hold approximately 5%. Sequencing was performed on peripheral blood from another person, used as feeder cells. These receptors came from a human donor whose cells served as feeder cells for cultures in a pregnancy study.

The chain recombines TRBV5-4 with TRBJ2-6; D possibly matches TRBD1 or TRBD2 (5 bases each). Germline loops: CDR1 SGHNT, CDR2 YYREEE (reference sequence). This CDR3 region has 16 residues. V was trimmed by 3 bases and J by 7 bases, leaving 17 bases between them. CDR3 nucleotide sequence: TGTGCCAGCAGCTGGGGGACGCCCTTGGGAGCCAACGTCCTGACTTTC. Its protein is CASSWGTPLGANVLTF.

The rearrangement joins TRBV12-5 to TRBJ2-1, with D tentatively TRBD1 (5 bases). The CDR3 covers 16 residues. Deletions cut 7 bases from V and 14 bases from J, with 30 bases between. Per germline, CDR1 LGHNT and CDR2 FRNRAP. CDR3 residues: CASALIIGHASGRKFF. The CDR3 DNA reads TGTGCTAGTGCCTTGATAATCGGACACGCTTCGGGTCGGAAGTTCTTC.

The chain carries TRBV11-2 and TRBJ1-2; D call uncertain. V gave up 0 bases and J gave up 1 base, with 6 bases separating them. The CDR3 has 14 residues. The germline V gene has CDR1 SGHAT and CDR2 FQNNGV. CDR3 bases: TGTGCCAGCAGCTTAGAGTACGTTAACTATGGCTACACCTTC. Protein: CASSLEYVNYGYTF.

In this sample, this clone turned up once. V is TRBV9 and J is TRBJ2-3; D unclear. Germline assignment: CDR1 SGDLS and CDR2 YYNGEE. This CDR3 is built from 12 residues. Trimming pared 0 bases from V and 5 bases from J, leaving 4 bases between. This CDR3 is CASSVGRDTQYF. As DNA, the CDR3 is TGTGCCAGCAGCGTAGGGCGAGATACGCAGTATTTT.

The V call is TRBV9, the J call TRBJ2-2; TRBD2 agrees at 8 bases. The CDR3 is 19 residues long. Germline V gene sequence: CDR1 SGDLS, CDR2 YYNGEE. Trimming removed 4 bases from V and 3 bases from J; junction bases left unmatched: 17. CDR3 residues: CASSLSSLTSGGDTGELFF. CDR3 nucleotide sequence: TGTGCCAGCAGCCTAAGTTCCCTGACCAGCGGGGGTGACACCGGGGAGCTGTTTTTT.

The rearrangement joins TRBV2 to TRBJ2-1, with unresolved D. The V and J ends lost 6 bases and 2 bases respectively, with 8 bases between them. This CDR3 spans 13 amino acids. Germline CDR1 reads SNHLY; CDR2 reads FYNNEI. The CDR3 reads CASRDDPYNEQFF. CDR3 in DNA: TGTGCCAGCAGGGATGACCCCTACAATGAGCAGTTCTTC. The whole variable domain, filled in from reference TRBV2 and TRBJ2-1, reads EPEVTQTPSHQVTQMGQEVILRCVPISNHLYFYWYRQILGQKVEFLVSFYNNEISEKSEIFDDQFSVERPDGSNFTLKIRSTKLEDSAMYFCASRDDPYNEQFFGPGTRLTVL.

The rearrangement uses TRBV6-1 and TRBJ1-1; TRBD1 matches 8 bases. The CDR3 runs 13 residues. Unmatched junction bases numbered 5, after V lost 6 bases and J lost 5 bases. In germline, CDR1 is MNHNS, CDR2 SASEGT. The CDR3 here is CASSARGRTEAFF. CDR3 in DNA: TGTGCCAGCAGCGCCAGGGGGCGAACTGAAGCTTTCTTT.

This chain links TRBV19 with TRBJ2-1, with TRBD2 identical over 8 bases. From germline, CDR1 is LNHDA and CDR2 SQIVND (reference sequence). Unmatched junction bases numbered 3, after V lost 4 bases and J lost 1 base. The CDR3 is made up of 15 amino acids. For the CDR3, the DNA is TGTGCCAGTAGTACGGGACTAGTATCCTACAATGAGCAGTTCTTC. Translating gives CASSTGLVSYNEQFF.

The chain is built from TRBV2 and TRBJ2-3, with D maybe TRBD1 (6 bases). Trimming took 7 bases from V and 2 from J, leaving 16 bases between them. Germline assignment: CDR1 SNHLY and CDR2 FYNNEI. This CDR3 comprises 15 residues. CDR3 DNA sequence: TGTGCCAGCATCGAGCAGGGGCCCCTCACAGATACGCAGTATTTT. Protein product: CASIEQGPLTDTQYF.

This chain links TRBV19 with TRBJ1-1; 8 nucleotides align to TRBD1. V shed 4 bases, J shed 3 bases, and the junction held 7 bases outside the gene matches. This CDR3 contains 15 residues. Germline loops: CDR1 LNHDA, CDR2 SQIVND (reference sequence). Here the CDR3 reads CASSTGQAGDTEAFF. CDR3 nucleotides: TGTGCCAGTAGTACGGGACAGGCGGGGGACACTGAAGCTTTCTTT.

The gene calls are TRBV2 and TRBJ2-3; D is possibly TRBD2 (5 bases). The CDR3 has 14 residues. Germline values: CDR1 SNHLY, CDR2 FYNNEI. V lost 4 bases and J 3 bases, leaving 11 bases between the germline ends. The CDR3: CASSVWESTDTQYF. Written as DNA, the CDR3 is TGTGCCAGCAGTGTGTGGGAGTCGACAGATACGCAGTATTTT.

This clone has only one observation. The gene calls are TRBV7-2 and TRBJ1-4, with 8 bases fitting TRBD1. The CDR3 is 17 amino acids. The V and J ends lost 4 bases and 6 bases, in that order; junction bases with no gene match: 13. Germline V gives CDR1 SGHTA, CDR2 FQGNSA. CDR3 DNA sequence: TGTGCCAGCAGCTACGGACAGGGCCCGGTCGGTCATGAAAAACTGTTTTTT. Amino acids: CASSYGQGPVGHEKLFF.

This chain uses TRBV4-3 with TRBJ1-2; 10 bases match TRBD1. Trimming cost V 3 bases and J 4 bases; bases outside gene matches: 5. Per germline, CDR1 LGHNA and CDR2 YSLEER. The CDR3 is made up of 15 amino acids. The chain's CDR3 is CASSQGQGFSYGYTF. CDR3 in DNA: TGCGCCAGCAGCCAGGGACAGGGGTTTAGCTATGGCTACACCTTC.

V and J are TRBV7-9 and TRBJ2-7, with 8 nucleotides matching TRBD1. The V gene end was trimmed by 4 bases and the J gene end by 1 base; junction bases not matched to a gene: 3. CDR3 size: 14 residues. Germline-derived CDR1 and CDR2 are SEHNR and FQNEAQ (reference sequence). CDR3 in DNA: TGTGCCAGCAGCTCTCGACAGGGGTCCTACGAGCAGTACTTC. It yields the protein CASSSRQGSYEQYF.

This sequence joins TRBV6-6 and TRBJ2-4; either TRBD1 or TRBD2 may supply D (5 bases each). The CDR3 consists of 13 residues. CDR1 is MNHNY, CDR2 SVGAGI, per germline (reference sequence). Trimming left V 10 bases short and J 1 base short, with 11 bases between. CDR3 protein: CAIGTPAKNIQYF. CDR3 sequence (DNA): TGTGCCATCGGGACCCCGGCCAAAAACATTCAGTACTTC.

The rearrangement uses TRBV7-2 and TRBJ1-5; a possible D gene is TRBD1 (6 bases). The CDR3 is 14 amino acids. The V end lost 1 base, the J end lost 7 bases, and 11 bases lay between the germline ends. The germline CDR1 and CDR2 sequences are SGHTA and FQGNSA. CDR3 region: CASSLVRGHQPQHF. The CDR3 DNA reads as TGTGCCAGCAGCTTAGTCAGGGGACACCAGCCCCAGCATTTT. Drawing the rest from reference TRBV7-2 and TRBJ1-5, the complete variable domain is GAGVSQSPSNKVTEKGKDVELRCDPISGHTALYWYRQSLGQGLEFLIYFQGNSAPDKSGLPSDRFSAERTGGSVSTLTIQRTQQEDSAVYLCASSLVRGHQPQHFGDGTRLSIL.

This chain links TRBV6-1 with TRBJ2-7, with D perhaps assigned TRBD1 or TRBD2 (5 bases each). Trimming removed 8 bases at V and 5 bases at J, with 16 bases between. The germline CDR1 and CDR2 sequences are MNHNS and SASEGT. The CDR3 sequence is 13 residues long. Here the CDR3 reads CASRGAPLNEQYF. The DNA for the CDR3 is TGTGCCAGCCGAGGGGCCCCCTTGAACGAGCAGTACTTC.

J is TRBJ1-1 and V is TRBV27; no reliable D call. CDR3 size: 15 residues. Germline lookup yields CDR1 MNHEY and CDR2 SMNVEV (reference sequence). Trimming shortened V by 0 bases and J by 6 bases, and 14 bases separated the two germline ends. The CDR3 DNA sequence: TGTGCCAGCAGTTTATCGGGCGGAGGTCCCGCTGAAGCTTTCTTT. Translated, it gives CASSLSGGGPAEAFF.

This chain joins TRBV5-1 and TRBJ1-1, with 9 bases identical to TRBD1. The V gene's germline CDR1 is SGHRS and CDR2 YFSETQ. V was pared by 3 bases and J by 3 bases, with 3 bases of the junction left unmatched. The CDR3 is 14 amino acids. CDR3 sequence reads: CASSSDRGDTEAFF. Written as DNA, the CDR3 is TGCGCCAGCAGCTCCGACAGGGGGGACACTGAAGCTTTCTTT.

The chain links TRBV5-1 to TRBJ2-1; D unresolved. Germline assignment: CDR1 SGHRS and CDR2 YFSETQ. CDR3 length: 16 residues. V was pared by 1 base and J by 6 bases, with 17 bases between. The CDR3 loop reads CASSLRRPGTINEQFF. The CDR3 region has the DNA TGCGCCAGCAGCTTGAGAAGGCCTGGTACTATCAATGAGCAGTTCTTC.

J is TRBJ2-5 and V is TRBV25-1; D is unclear. V lost 3 bases to trimming and J lost 3 bases, with 8 bases between them. This CDR3 spans 13 amino acids. Germline CDR1 reads MGHDK; CDR2 reads SYGVNS. The CDR3 nucleotides are TGTGCCAGCAGTGAGGGCACGGAAGAGACCCAGTACTTC. It specifies CASSEGTEETQYF.

The rearrangement links TRBV7-6 to TRBJ1-6; 8 bases are shared with TRBD1. CDR1 is SGHVS, CDR2 FNYEAQ, per germline. J was trimmed by 0 bases and V by 5 bases; bases with no gene match: 6. CDR3 length: 17 residues. In nucleotides, the CDR3 is TGTGCCAGCAGCACACAGGGGGGGAGCTCCTATAATTCACCCCTCCACTTT. It yields the protein CASSTQGGSSYNSPLHF.

The CDR3 region is CASSNPGLAVNEQFF. The DNA for the CDR3 is TGTGCCAGCAGTAACCCGGGACTAGCGGTGAATGAGCAGTTCTTC. This sequence joins TRBV27 and TRBJ2-1; 11 positions match TRBD2. With V trimmed by 5 bases and J by 7 bases, 7 bases remained unmatched. The CDR3 runs to 15 residues. CDR1 is MNHEY, CDR2 SMNVEV, per germline (reference sequence).

This clone was seen only once. This chain joins TRBV27 and TRBJ2-2; 8 bases fit TRBD2. The germline V gene has CDR1 MNHEY and CDR2 SMNVEV (reference sequence). V was clipped by 7 bases and J by 6 bases; unmatched bases: 7. The CDR3 extends over 14 amino acids. The CDR3 nucleotides are TGTGCCAGCACCCCGGGAGGGAGTGCCGGGGAGCTGTTTTTT. Protein: CASTPGGSAGELFF.

This clone came up a few times. The CDR3 sequence: CASCRLDTDTQYF. CDR3 bases: TGTGCCAGCTGCCGCCTTGACACAGATACGCAGTATTTT. This chain joins TRBV6-6 and TRBJ2-3; D gene ambiguous. The CDR3 length is 13 residues. The germline V and J ends were trimmed by 8 bases and 2 bases, with 11 bases remaining between them. Germline V gene sequence: CDR1 MNHNY, CDR2 SVGAGI (reference sequence).